The 9 T cell receptor beta chains in this list originate from one sample, sequenced in a study of cytomegalovirus exposure and HLA in healthy donors. PCR used 60 Vbeta primers and 13 Jbeta primers. Method: immunoSEQ multiplex PCR; TCRdb's copy keeps in-frame clones and lacks some. The repertoire has some 160,000 clones, roughly 73% of them found once; the top ten carry roughly 1.4%. The sequenced sample consisted of PBMCs. These receptors were taken from a woman aged 30 to 39 in good health and CMV-seronegative.

J is TRBJ1-6 and V is TRBV2; no reliable D call. The CDR3 contains 15 residues. The germline V and J ends were trimmed by 7 bases and 0 bases, with 10 bases remaining between them. Germline lookup yields CDR1 SNHLY and CDR2 FYNNEI. The CDR3 DNA follows: TGTGCCAGCACGGGTATTAGCTCCTATAATTCACCCCTCCACTTT. It is translated as CASTGISSYNSPLHF.

There are a few counts of this clone. The rearrangement uses TRBV21-1 and TRBJ1-4; TRBD1, the table's D call, lacks a check against the DNA. TRBV21-1 is a listed pseudogene. This CDR3 is built from 17 residues. The CDR3: CASNGTGSSATNEKLFF. The DNA for the CDR3 is TGTGCCAGCAATGGGACAGGGTCTTCTGCAACTAATGAAAAACTGTTTTTT.

This clone showed up just once. Here the CDR3 reads CASNPTLSVGREQFF. CDR3 nucleotides: TGTGCCAGCAACCCAACCCTTAGCGTGGGGAGGGAGCAGTTCTTC. The rearrangement links TRBV6-6 to TRBJ2-1; D may be TRBD2 (6 bases). V was clipped by 7 bases and J by 10 bases, with 23 bases between them. Germline V gives CDR1 MNHNY, CDR2 SVGAGI (reference sequence). This CDR3 comprises 15 residues.

The chain has TRBV7-2 and TRBJ2-1; a possible D gene is TRBD2 (6 bases). Germline lookup yields CDR1 SGHTA and CDR2 FQGNSA. The CDR3 length is 14 residues. V was cut by 4 bases and J by 4 bases, with 11 bases left in between. The CDR3 DNA reads as TGTGCCAGCAGCTGGGGGGTTTCATACAATGAGCAGTTCTTC. Amino acid sequence: CASSWGVSYNEQFF.

For this clone: The junction departs from germline at one end; a sequencing error may be responsible. This chain uses TRBV5-1 with TRBJ2-1; D is unresolved. The germline V gene encodes CDR1 SGHRS and CDR2 YFSETQ. This CDR3 has 16 amino acids. CDR3 protein: CASSLADTPWDNEQFF. The CDR3 bases are TGTGCCAGCAGCTTGGCCGACACCCCATGGGACAATGAGCAGTTCTTC.

The genes are TRBV15 and TRBJ2-7; possible D gene TRBD1, 5 bases. Germline V gives CDR1 LNHNV, CDR2 YYDKDF (reference sequence). V shed 8 bases and J shed 2 bases, with 13 bases lying between them. The length of the CDR3 is 13 residues. In nucleotides, the CDR3 is TGTGCCACCGGGCAGGGAAGCACCTACGAGCAGTACTTC. Its translation: CATGQGSTYEQYF.

This clone was recorded a few times. The CDR3 DNA reads as TGTGCCAGCAGTAGGGAGTCCACCGGGGAGCTGTTTTTT. It codes for CASSRESTGELFF. The chain is built from TRBV2 and TRBJ2-2; a possible D gene is TRBD2 (5 bases). Germline V gene sequence: CDR1 SNHLY, CDR2 FYNNEI. Trimming pared 5 bases from V and 4 bases from J, leaving 8 bases between. The CDR3 consists of 13 residues.

This clone has only one observation. The V gene is TRBV18, the J gene TRBJ1-5; D not resolved. Between the trimmed V and J ends, which lost 2 bases and 1 base, there was a span of 6 bases. The CDR3 extends over 14 amino acids. Germline CDR1 reads KGHSH; CDR2 reads LQKENI. For the CDR3, the DNA is TGTGCCAGCTCACCAGCGTTCAGCAATCAGCCCCAGCATTTT. Protein product: CASSPAFSNQPQHF.

The V call is TRBV4-2, the J call TRBJ1-2; tentative D call: TRBD1 (5 bases). V was clipped by 0 bases and J by 4 bases, with 9 bases between them. The CDR3 is made up of 14 amino acids. Germline V lookup: CDR1 LGHNA, CDR2 YNFKEQ. DNA of the CDR3: TGTGCCAGCAGCCAAGAGAGTCAGGGCTATGGCTACACCTTC. This translates into CASSQESQGYGYTF.